The sequence of this TCR beta chain was determined in a study of OX40 agonist ivuxolimab in advanced cancers. Study background: All patients had ivuxolimab intravenously every 2 weeks at 0.01 to 10 mg/kg. Whole-study findings and limits: Among expanded peripheral T cells, antigen specificity went undetermined. Researchers report that CD8+ T cells had, on average, more expanded clones than CD4+.

The data were produced by immunoSEQ multiplex PCR, yet TCRdb's version contains in-frame clones alone and is incomplete. The sample gives roughly 72,000 clones, roughly nine tenths of which show up once; about an eighth is in the top ten. On this clone: No antigen is known for it.

Trimming took 0 bases from V and 10 from J, leaving 12 bases between them. CDR1 SNHLY and CDR2 FYNNEI come from the germline V gene. The CDR3 is 13 residues long. This chain joins TRBV2 and TRBJ1-1; no firm D call. This TCR was sampled from an adult with an advanced solid tumor such as melanoma, head and neck, liver or kidney cancer. This specimen consisted of CD4+ or CD8+ T cells sorted from blood, obtained in a trial of the OX40 agonist ivuxolimab. The DNA of the CDR3 is TGTGCCAGCAGTGAAGCAGGGTCTGCGGGAGCTTTCTTT. This translates into CASSEAGSAGAFF.